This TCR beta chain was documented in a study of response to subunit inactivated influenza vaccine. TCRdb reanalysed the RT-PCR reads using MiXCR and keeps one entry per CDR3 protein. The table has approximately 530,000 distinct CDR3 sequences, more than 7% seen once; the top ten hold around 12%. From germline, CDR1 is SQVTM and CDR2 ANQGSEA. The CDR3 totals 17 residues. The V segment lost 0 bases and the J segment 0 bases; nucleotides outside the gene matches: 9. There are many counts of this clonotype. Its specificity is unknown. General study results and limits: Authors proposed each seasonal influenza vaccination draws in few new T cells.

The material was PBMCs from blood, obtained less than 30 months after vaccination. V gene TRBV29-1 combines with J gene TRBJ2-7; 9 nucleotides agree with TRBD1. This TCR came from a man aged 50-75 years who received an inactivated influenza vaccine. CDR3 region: CSVEDRGQGSASYEQYF. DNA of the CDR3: TGCAGCGTTGAAGATCGGGGACAGGGTTCGGCCTCCTACGAGCAGTACTTC.